The 5 T cell receptor beta chains given below trace back to one sample, sequenced in a study of lymphopenia after photon versus proton radiotherapy. The protocol was immunoSEQ multiplex PCR, while the TCRdb copy is restricted to in-frame clones and leaves out a portion. The sample holds about 4,900 clones, about 87% seen once. Sequenced material: peripheral blood, taken from a patient treated with photon-based radiotherapy. Receptor source: a man at least 80 years old with cholangiocarcinoma.

The rearrangement links TRBV4-1 to TRBJ1-1; D may be TRBD1 (5 bases). The germline V and J ends were trimmed by 5 bases and 5 bases, with 15 bases remaining between them. The CDR3 runs to 14 residues. The germline V gene has CDR1 MGHRA and CDR2 YSYEKL. CDR3: CASSFLQGWTEAFF. As DNA, the CDR3 is TGCGCCAGCAGCTTCCTGCAGGGATGGACTGAAGCTTTCTTT.

The genes are TRBV28 and TRBJ2-1, with D perhaps TRBD1 (5 bases). CDR1 and CDR2 from the germline V gene are MDHEN and SYDVKM. There are 15 residues in the CDR3. V was clipped by 5 bases and J by 6 bases, with 17 bases between them. The CDR3 protein is CASSERGFWANEQFF. The CDR3 coding sequence is TGTGCCAGCAGTGAAAGGGGATTTTGGGCCAATGAGCAGTTCTTC.

The J gene is TRBJ1-6, the V gene TRBV5-6; 7 bases match TRBD1. V trimming: 3 bases; J trimming: 8 bases; junction bases outside the gene matches: 11. CDR3 length: 16 amino acids. Germline CDR1 and CDR2: SGHDT and YYEEEE. CDR3 residues: CASSSNAGQEDSPLHF. The CDR3 DNA reads as TGTGCCAGCAGCTCGAATGCCGGACAGGAGGATTCACCCCTCCACTTT. Supplemented by reference TRBV5-6 and TRBJ1-6, the full variable domain reads DAGVTQSPTHLIKTRGQQVTLRCSPKSGHDTVSWYQQALGQGPQFIFQYYEEEERQRGNFPDRFSGHQFPNYSSELNVNALLLGDSALYLCASSSNAGQEDSPLHFGNGTRLTVT.

The chain combines TRBV7-3 with TRBJ1-2; D is perhaps TRBD1 (5 bases). The CDR3 extends over 16 amino acids. Trimming took off 2 bases at V and 2 bases at J, with 15 bases between the two ends. CDR1 and CDR2 (germline): SGHTA, FQGTGA. The CDR3 protein is CASSLVPLAGNYGYTF. As DNA, the CDR3 is TGTGCCAGCAGCTTAGTTCCCCTCGCAGGGAACTATGGCTACACCTTC. Based on the CDR3 plus reference TRBV7-3 and TRBJ1-2, the full variable domain is GAGVSQTPSNKVTEKGKYVELRCDPISGHTALYWYRQSLGQGPEFLIYFQGTGAADDSGLPNDRFFAVRPEGSVSTLKIQRTERGDSAVYLCASSLVPLAGNYGYTFGSGTRLTVV.

This sequence joins TRBV7-3 and TRBJ1-2, with no clear D. Between the trimmed V and J ends, which lost 6 bases and 5 bases, there was a span of 13 bases. Per germline, CDR1 SGHTA and CDR2 FQGTGA. The CDR3 runs 13 residues. CDR3 in amino acids: CASSFDFWYGYTF. The CDR3 DNA sequence: TGTGCCAGCAGTTTCGATTTTTGGTATGGCTACACCTTC.